The 19 T cell receptor beta chains in this list originate from one sample, sequenced in a study of vaccination and CD4 T cells after COVID-19. TCRdb passed the PCR reads through MiXCR, listing each CDR3 protein once. There are 25,000 to 35,000 distinct CDR3 sequences in the sample; 45% to 50% occur only once, and about 5.3% lies in the top ten. Stated time point: late sampling 161 to 241 days after vaccination in three convalescent patients. Sequenced here: CD4+ T cells from blood, sampled about 7 months after SARS-CoV-2 vaccination. The receptors stem from a human donor who had recovered from COVID-19.

This clonotype occurred a few times. The chain links TRBV6-1 to TRBJ2-7; no clear D. The CDR3 spans 13 residues. Germline V CDR1 and CDR2: MNHNS, SASEGT. V was clipped by 5 bases and J by 4 bases, with 12 bases between them. The DNA of the CDR3 is TGTGCCAGCAGTCGGACCTACAGATACGAGCAGTACTTC. Protein: CASSRTYRYEQYF.

This clonotype appeared a few times. The chain carries TRBV27 and TRBJ1-2; weak D call: TRBD1 (5 bases). CDR3 size: 12 residues. V gave up 9 bases and J gave up 3 bases, with 11 bases separating them. The germline gives CDR1 MNHEY, CDR2 SMNVEV (reference sequence). The chain's CDR3 is CASPTVYYGYTF. The CDR3 coding sequence is TGTGCCAGTCCGACAGTTTACTATGGCTACACCTTC.

This clonotype was recorded a few times. The rearrangement joins TRBV7-2 to TRBJ2-5; perhaps TRBD2 as D (5 bases). The CDR3 runs 13 residues. Germline CDR1 reads SGHTA; CDR2 reads FQGNSA. V lost 6 bases, J lost 5 bases, and 13 bases lay in between. DNA for the CDR3: TGTGCCAGCAGTAGAGGGATTTTCGAGACCCAGTACTTC. Amino acid sequence: CASSRGIFETQYF. Combining the CDR3 with reference TRBV7-2 and TRBJ2-5 gives the whole variable domain GAGVSQSPSNKVTEKGKDVELRCDPISGHTALYWYRQSLGQGLEFLIYFQGNSAPDKSGLPSDRFSAERTGGSVSTLTIQRTQQEDSAVYLCASSRGIFETQYFGPGTRLLVL.

In this sample, this clonotype turned up a few times. J is TRBJ2-2 and V is TRBV7-9; 14 nucleotides align to TRBD2. With 5 bases clipped from V and 4 bases from J, the junction kept 6 bases outside the gene matches. This CDR3 is 17 amino acids long. The germline V gene has CDR1 SEHNR and CDR2 FQNEAQ (reference sequence). DNA of the CDR3: TGTGCCAGCAGCGGAGGGACTAGCGGGAGCAGCACCGGGGAGCTGTTTTTT. Its protein product is CASSGGTSGSSTGELFF.

The chain has TRBV7-9 and TRBJ2-5; TRBD1 matches at 10 bases. Trimming cost V 0 bases and J 5 bases; bases outside gene matches: 3. CDR1 SEHNR and CDR2 FQNEAQ come from the germline V gene (reference sequence). CDR3 size: 15 residues. The DNA of the CDR3 is TGTGCCAGCAGCTTAGCGGGGGGACAGGGGGAGACCCAGTACTTC. This sequence encodes CASSLAGGQGETQYF.

The J gene is TRBJ2-2, the V gene TRBV20-1; no definite D call. With 3 bases removed from V and 1 base from J, the gap between germline ends came to 9 bases. CDR1 and CDR2 (germline): DFQATT, SNEGSKA (reference sequence). The CDR3 has 14 amino acids. The CDR3 DNA is TGCAGTGCTAGGGGCAGCCAGAACACCGGGGAGCTGTTTTTT. Its protein is CSARGSQNTGELFF.

The chain uses TRBV19 and TRBJ2-5; D gene unclear. From germline, CDR1 is LNHDA and CDR2 SQIVND (reference sequence). V was cut by 3 bases and J by 5 bases, with 10 bases left in between. This CDR3 region has 13 residues. The CDR3, as DNA: TGTGCCAGTAGTATGGATCTGGAGGAGACCCAGTACTTC. Its translation: CASSMDLEETQYF.

This chain connects TRBV20-1 to TRBJ2-5; 7 bases are a match to TRBD2. J gave up 2 bases and V 3 bases, and 6 bases lay outside the gene matches. There are 14 residues in the CDR3. Germline V gene sequence: CDR1 DFQATT, CDR2 SNEGSKA (reference sequence). This CDR3 is CSARAGVLQETQYF. In DNA, the CDR3 is TGCAGTGCTAGGGCGGGAGTGTTACAAGAGACCCAGTACTTC.

This clonotype appeared a few times. The gene calls are TRBV6-1 and TRBJ2-3; D uncertain. CDR3 size: 14 residues. Trimming left V 3 bases short and J 5 bases short, with 12 bases between. In germline, CDR1 is MNHNS, CDR2 SASEGT. The CDR3 protein is CASSELVAIDTQYF. The CDR3 region has the DNA TGTGCCAGCAGTGAGTTAGTAGCTATAGATACGCAGTATTTT.

The gene calls are TRBV4-1 and TRBJ2-7; D is uncertain. Germline V gene data show CDR1 as MGHRA and CDR2 as YSYEKL. The CDR3 runs to 16 residues. V lost 0 bases and J lost 3, with 15 bases in between. The CDR3 bases are TGCGCCAGCAGCCAAGATAGGACCAGCGCGTTCTACGAGCAGTACTTC. Translated: CASSQDRTSAFYEQYF.

CDR3 bases: TGTGCCAGCAGCTTAGGGACTAGCGCCCGGGCAGGGCAGTTCTTC. Its protein is CASSLGTSARAGQFF. The chain recombines TRBV7-8 with TRBJ2-1; 9 positions agree with TRBD2. Germline V lookup: CDR1 SGHVS, CDR2 FQNEAQ. CDR3 size: 15 residues. V trimming: 1 base; J trimming: 12 bases; junction bases outside the gene matches: 10.

The chain links TRBV7-9 to TRBJ1-4; the match to TRBD1 covers 10 bases. This CDR3 is built from 14 residues. V shed 4 bases, J shed 9 bases, and the junction held 5 bases outside the gene matches. Looked up from germline, CDR1 is SEHNR and CDR2 is FQNEAQ (reference sequence). CDR3 coding DNA: TGTGCCAGCAGCTCAAGCGACAGGGGGCAAAAACTGTTTTTT. Residues: CASSSSDRGQKLFF.

A few counts support this clonotype. DNA for the CDR3: TGTGCCAGCAGTGGTCGACTAGAGAGTGGGTACGAGCAGTACTTC. It is translated as CASSGRLESGYEQYF. The chain combines TRBV6-1 with TRBJ2-7; D is perhaps TRBD2 (6 bases). This CDR3 comprises 15 residues. Deletions cut 4 bases from V and 4 bases from J, with 17 bases between. Per germline, CDR1 MNHNS and CDR2 SASEGT.

The chain joins TRBV28 to TRBJ1-1, with TRBD1 matching 9 bases. The J segment lost 7 bases and the V segment lost 6 bases, leaving 6 bases of the junction unmatched. The CDR3 has 13 residues. Per germline, CDR1 MDHEN and CDR2 SYDVKM. The CDR3 sequence: CASSRPGQGEAFF. CDR3 in DNA: TGTGCCAGCAGCCGACCGGGACAGGGTGAAGCTTTCTTT.

The V gene is TRBV6-5, the J gene TRBJ2-7, with D possibly TRBD1 on 5 matching bases. The CDR3 loop spans 14 amino acids. CDR1 and CDR2 (germline): MNHEY, SVGAGI. Trimming pared 2 bases from V and 3 bases from J, leaving 11 bases between. In nucleotides, the CDR3 is TGTGCCAGCAGTTACCGTACAGGAATCTACGAGCAGTACTTC. This codes for CASSYRTGIYEQYF.

The chain combines TRBV20-1 with TRBJ2-7; 7 bases map to TRBD1. J was trimmed by 7 bases and V by 3 bases; bases with no gene match: 9. Per germline, CDR1 DFQATT and CDR2 SNEGSKA (reference sequence). This CDR3 has 13 amino acids. This CDR3 is CSASGDSIYEQYF. The DNA of the CDR3 is TGCAGTGCTAGTGGGGACAGTATTTATGAGCAGTACTTC.

A few counts support this clonotype. J is TRBJ2-3 and V is TRBV7-9; 9 nucleotides agree with TRBD1. Unmatched junction bases numbered 1, after V lost 4 bases and J lost 2 bases. The CDR3 totals 14 residues. The V gene's germline CDR1 is SEHNR and CDR2 FQNEAQ (reference sequence). The CDR3 region is CASSWDRVTDTQYF. In DNA, the CDR3 is TGTGCCAGCAGCTGGGACAGGGTCACAGATACGCAGTATTTT.

J is TRBJ2-6 and V is TRBV6-2 or TRBV6-3; 9 nucleotides agree with TRBD1. Per the germline V gene, CDR1 is MNHEY and CDR2 is SVGEGT. This CDR3 has 16 residues. V was pared by 8 bases and J by 0 bases, with 5 bases of the junction left unmatched. The CDR3 protein is CASHRGPISGANVLTF. For the CDR3, the DNA is TGTGCCAGCCACAGGGGGCCGATCTCTGGGGCCAACGTCCTGACTTTC.

This clonotype was counted only a few times. The chain recombines TRBV27 with TRBJ2-3, with TRBD2 identical over 11 bases. Germline values: CDR1 MNHEY, CDR2 SMNVEV (reference sequence). The CDR3 has 16 residues. V was pared by 5 bases and J by 4 bases, with 8 bases of the junction left unmatched. CDR3 residues: CASSRELAGVADTQYF. In DNA form, the CDR3 reads TGTGCCAGCAGTCGTGAACTAGCGGGAGTTGCAGATACGCAGTATTTT.